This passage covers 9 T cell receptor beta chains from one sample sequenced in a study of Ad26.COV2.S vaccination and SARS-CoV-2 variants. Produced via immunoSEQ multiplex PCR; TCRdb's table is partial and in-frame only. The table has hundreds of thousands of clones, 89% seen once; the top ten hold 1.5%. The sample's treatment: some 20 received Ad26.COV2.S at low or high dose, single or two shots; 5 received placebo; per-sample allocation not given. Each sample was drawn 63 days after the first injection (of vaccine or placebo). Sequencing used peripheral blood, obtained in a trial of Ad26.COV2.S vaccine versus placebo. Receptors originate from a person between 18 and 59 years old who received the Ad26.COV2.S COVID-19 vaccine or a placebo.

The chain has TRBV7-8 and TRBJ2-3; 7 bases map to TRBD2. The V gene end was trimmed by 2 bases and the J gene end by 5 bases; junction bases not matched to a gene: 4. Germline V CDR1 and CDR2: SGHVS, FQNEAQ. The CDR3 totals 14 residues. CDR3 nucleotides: TGTGCCAGCAGCTTATTTGCTAGCGGAGATACGCAGTATTTT. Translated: CASSLFASGDTQYF.

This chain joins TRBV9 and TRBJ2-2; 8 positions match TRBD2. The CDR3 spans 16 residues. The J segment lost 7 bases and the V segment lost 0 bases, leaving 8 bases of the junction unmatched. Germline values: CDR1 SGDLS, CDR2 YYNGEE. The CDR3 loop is CASSVVSSGNGGELFF. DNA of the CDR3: TGTGCCAGCAGCGTAGTGAGTAGCGGGAATGGCGGGGAGCTGTTTTTT.

CDR3 DNA: TGTGCCACCAGACGGGACAGGGGAGCAGATACGCAGTATTTT. Encoded protein: CATRRDRGADTQYF. The V gene is TRBV15, the J gene TRBJ2-3, with 10 bases fitting TRBD1. This CDR3 spans 14 amino acids. CDR1 and CDR2 from the germline V gene are LNHNV and YYDKDF (reference sequence). V trimming: 6 bases; J trimming: 4 bases; junction bases outside the gene matches: 4.

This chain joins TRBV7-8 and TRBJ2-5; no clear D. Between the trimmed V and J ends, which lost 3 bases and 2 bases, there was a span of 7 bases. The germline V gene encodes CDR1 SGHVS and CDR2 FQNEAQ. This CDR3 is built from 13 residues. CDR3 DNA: TGTGCCAGCAGCTTTACGGATCAAGAGACCCAGTACTTC. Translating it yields CASSFTDQETQYF.

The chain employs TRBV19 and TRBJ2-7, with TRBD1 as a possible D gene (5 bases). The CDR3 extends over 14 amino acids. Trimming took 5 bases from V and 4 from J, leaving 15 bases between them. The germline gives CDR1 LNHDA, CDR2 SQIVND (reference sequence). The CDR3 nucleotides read TGTGCCAGTAGTCTCACAGGTGTGGGATACGAGCAGTACTTC. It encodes CASSLTGVGYEQYF.

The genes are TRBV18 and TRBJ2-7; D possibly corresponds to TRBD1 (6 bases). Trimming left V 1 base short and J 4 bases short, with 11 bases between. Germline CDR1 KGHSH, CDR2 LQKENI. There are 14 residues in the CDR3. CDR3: CASSPQGERYEQYF. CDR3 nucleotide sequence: TGTGCCAGCTCACCACAGGGGGAGCGGTACGAGCAGTACTTC.

CDR3 nucleotides: TGTGCCAGCAGCCGGGACTACGAGCAGTACTTC. As protein: CASSRDYEQYF. The chain employs TRBV7-8 and TRBJ2-7; D is perhaps TRBD2 (5 bases). The germline V gene encodes CDR1 SGHVS and CDR2 FQNEAQ. The CDR3 runs 11 residues. The V end lost 5 bases, the J end lost 3 bases, and 5 bases lay between the germline ends.

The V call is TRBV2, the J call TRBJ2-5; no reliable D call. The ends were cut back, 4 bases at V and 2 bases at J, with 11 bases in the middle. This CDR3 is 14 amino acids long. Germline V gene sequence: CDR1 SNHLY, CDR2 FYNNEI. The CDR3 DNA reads TGTGCCAGCAGTGGGACCGGGCCACAAGAGACCCAGTACTTC. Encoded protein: CASSGTGPQETQYF.

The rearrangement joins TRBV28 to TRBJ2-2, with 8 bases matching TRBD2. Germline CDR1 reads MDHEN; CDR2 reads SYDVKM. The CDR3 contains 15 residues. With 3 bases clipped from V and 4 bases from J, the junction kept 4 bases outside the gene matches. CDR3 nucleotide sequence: TGTGCCAGCAGTTTTCACGGGAGGGGCACCGGGGAGCTGTTTTTT. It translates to CASSFHGRGTGELFF.